Here is one T cell receptor (beta chain) with its context. It has no known antigen specificity. Via the germline V gene (reference sequence), CDR1 is GTSNPN and CDR2 SVGIG. Trimming costs V 4 bases and J 4 bases, and their ends lie 13 bases apart. From its cysteine to its phenylalanine, the CDR3 spans 13 amino acids. This entry keeps only the CDR3 DNA: 39 bases, framed from base 1. The cohort comprised some 730 healthy bone marrow donors. At the time of sampling, all cohort members were nominally healthy, though unrecorded immune exposures were likely present. The donor was CMV seronegative and was included in the group of around 320 seronegative cohort members. Each donor provided a peripheral blood sample, and peripheral blood mononuclear cells were used for TCR beta sequencing. Genomic DNA extraction from the blood cell samples was performed with the Qiagen DNeasy Blood Extraction Kit. The data stem from a study of cytomegalovirus exposure and HLA in healthy donors (dated by TCRdb to the late 2010s). Regarding the research as a whole: In an earlier analysis of 587 of the donors, around 290 Gb of sequence data and roughly 100 million unique TCR beta sequences from roughly 180 million T cells were reported. Donor age, sex, ethnicity and CMV serostatus were collected together with the repertoire data. All discovery cohort repertoires had been generated using a single sequencing platform. The later analysis used no new phenotypic data to find candidate immune exposures, relying instead on TCR beta sequences and their occurrence across donors. An earlier analysis of 587 of the donors used high-throughput TCR beta sequencing to judge whether each TCR beta V gene segment behaved as functional or pseudogenic. A later genetic analysis used genome-wide SNP genotypes for about three fifths of the 666 donors, treating that subset as a discovery cohort. In a later analysis, previously published TCR beta repertoires from 670 or so donors were re-analyzed and high-resolution HLA genotyping was added so that TCR occurrence patterns could be studied. The study aimed to test whether cataloging public T cell receptors could reveal signatures of past pathogen exposure. Typing coverage varied by locus: roughly 620-640 donors for A, B, C, DRB1 and DQB1; roughly 500 for DQA1; about 600 for DPA1; around 450 for DPB1. Using immunosequencing, the study profiled T cell repertoires from fewer than 700 subjects and related those repertoires to cytomegalovirus serostatus. Among 300 to 500 genotyped donors of the cohort, an average of around 220,000 unique TCR beta nucleotide sequences was sequenced per donor, of which approximately 19% were non-productive. Both class I and class II loci were covered by HLA typing, at four-digit resolution. The study combined high-throughput TCR immunosequencing, statistical association of individual TCRs with disease status, and machine learning to predict cytomegalovirus infection status. Approximately 300 gigabases of sequencing data and about 92 million unique TCR sequences made up an early release that covered 640 HLA-typed donors. The genetic ancestry cluster associated with self-reported Caucasian donors included approximately 85% of the approximately 400 genotyped donors. Several DR-DQ haplotypes were handled as single units for association and clustering because linkage in the cohort was strong. Along with the approximately 700-subject first cohort, a separate validation cohort of around 110 different subjects was used. Study-level results and caveats: In an earlier analysis of fewer than 750 of the donors, most TCR beta V segments were observed in productive rearrangements about 87% or about 30% of the time, broadly matching IMGT annotations. Most TCR sequences were observed very rarely across donors, whereas some public TCRs were present in many individuals. Specific HLA alleles were associated with 15,000 to 20,000 TCR beta sequences at a false discovery rate of 0.05 in a later analysis. An association between a missense DCLRE1C variant and V-gene and J-gene trimming of TCR beta chains was found in a later genetic analysis and replicated in an independent cohort. A further reported finding was that TCR beta sequences accurately predicted the HLA-A and HLA-B alleles for most subjects in the first cohort. The cohort was sequenced for TCR beta chains only, and without alpha or paired-chain data the features that could be detected were limited. According to the authors, the approach could potentially be generalized to other disease states and immunological phenotypes. In a later analysis, HLA-associated TCR beta chains showed more clonal expansion and lower generation probabilities than non-associated chains that were equally common. For the cohort, immune exposure information was limited to CMV serostatus. The 87-base-pair reads could not distinguish some IMGT-functional V segments, including TRBV6-2 and TRBV6-3, so those segments were excluded. The classifier was reported to diagnose cytomegalovirus status with high specificity and sensitivity in both the original and validation cohorts. HLA typing was unavailable for some donors at each locus, so association tests used only the typed subset. Because counts were too low, seventeen rarely observed V segments, including chromosome 9 orphons, were excluded from the earlier analysis of around 590 of the donors. According to a later analysis, most CMV-associated TCR beta chains appeared to be HLA-restricted, and the HLA associations seemed to be driven largely by CMV exposure. When HLA alleles, especially DR and DQ, strongly co-occurred, TCR associations were difficult to assign to individual alleles. Roughly uniform sequencing depth across donors was assumed in presence/absence analyses, although this assumption may not hold. A later analysis found that TCR association rates varied across HLA loci, with DRB1 alleles showing the most associated TCRs and HLA-C alleles the fewest. A later genetic analysis reported fewer N-insertions in productive TCRs among donors in an Asian-associated ancestry cluster than the roughly 700-donor mean. In vitro tests confirmed that a few of the cytomegalovirus-associated TCR beta chains recognize cytomegalovirus antigens. The sequencing pipeline was judged likely to have produced a cluster of highly shared sequence variants as a technical artifact. In a later analysis, several top co-occurrence clusters were reported to appear linked to parvovirus B19, influenza, CMV and Epstein-Barr virus. The study gave a list of around 170 TCR beta chains associated with cytomegalovirus. Correlated functional status among segregating V segments might reflect linkage disequilibrium, but an unknown experimental factor could not be ruled out.

Library generation was performed with the immunoSEQ multiplex PCR assay. A mixture of 60 forward primers for TCR Vbeta segments and 13 reverse primers for TCR Jbeta segments was used in the multiplex PCR. Amplification of the CDR3 region of rearranged TCR beta genes was performed with a multiplex PCR assay on genomic DNA. On the Illumina HiSeq System, the amplified TCR beta libraries were sequenced as 87-base-pair reads. The paper's data handling went like this. A later analysis tallied some 79 million unique TCR beta chains across the 600 to 700 repertoires, and about 10 million of those chains were shared by two or more donors. Raw reads were error-corrected and collapsed into unique sequences by a nearest-neighbor algorithm in which closely related sequences were merged to remove PCR and sequencing errors. V, D and J gene segments were assigned by aligning CDR3 sequences to IMGT reference sequences. For a sequence to be retained, a match of at least six nucleotides was required to both a V gene segment and a J gene segment. Rearrangements were called productive when the CDR3 lacked stop codons and stayed in frame with V and J; all others were non-productive. CDR3 was defined according to IMGT convention as the region running from the second conserved V-encoded cysteine to the conserved J-encoded phenylalanine. The earlier analysis of about 500 of the donors excluded sequences that lacked an unambiguous match to a single V gene segment. In an earlier analysis of around 590 of the donors, a V segment was called functional when productive rearrangements were above 56.7%, and segregating when the standard deviation between donors exceeded 5%. A statistical classification framework was built to diagnose cytomegalovirus status from the catalog of TCR beta chain sequences. V and J gene assignment, in a later analysis, came from comparing TCR nucleotide sequences with IMGT/GENE-DB human TR gene sequences. The TCRdist pipeline was used in a later analysis to assign CDR3 sequences and most-parsimonious VDJ recombination scenarios. In a later analysis, each TCR beta chain was defined by its CDR3 amino acid sequence together with its V-gene family, and reads lacking a unique V-gene family were excluded. To address suspected cross-contamination and a sequencing artifact, a later analysis removed around 600 highly shared, low-generation-probability nucleotide sequences. For each public chain, a later analysis derived a clonal expansion index from normalized ranks of inferred template counts within each repertoire. Generation probabilities in a later analysis came from a VDJ recombination model fitted to out-of-frame rearrangements, and those results were checked against IGoR. A later analysis scored TCR-TCR, TCR-HLA and TCR-CMV co-occurrence with hypergeometric tests, applying a repertoire-size bias correction to TCR pairs. False discovery rates were estimated in a later analysis by permuting HLA or CMV assignments 20 times. A later analysis grouped co-occurring TCRs with DBSCAN, adding TCRdist sequence similarity when clustering within HLA-allele-positive subsets. For co-occurrence clustering, repertoires with fewer than 30,000 or more than 120,000 public chains were excluded, along with roughly five repertoires with anomalous nucleotide sharing. What TCRdb holds here is the immuneACCESS table cut down to in-frame rearrangements. Part of the clones is not present; checked against another copy, under half of the missing clones reflect an unresolved V gene, and the others are unexplained. That table is the source of V, J and clone size, and D and trimming were worked out from the DNA. This sample's table lists some 89,000 clones. Around 3.4% of the sample rests with the top ten.

This receptor was obtained from a woman aged 25 to 45 in good health and CMV-seronegative. The sample consisted of PBMCs. The chain couples TRBV30 to TRBJ1-2, with no confident D gene call. The bases read TGTGCCTGGACCGGAGGGCTTCCCTATGGCTACACCTTC. This gives the protein CAWTGGLPYGYTF.